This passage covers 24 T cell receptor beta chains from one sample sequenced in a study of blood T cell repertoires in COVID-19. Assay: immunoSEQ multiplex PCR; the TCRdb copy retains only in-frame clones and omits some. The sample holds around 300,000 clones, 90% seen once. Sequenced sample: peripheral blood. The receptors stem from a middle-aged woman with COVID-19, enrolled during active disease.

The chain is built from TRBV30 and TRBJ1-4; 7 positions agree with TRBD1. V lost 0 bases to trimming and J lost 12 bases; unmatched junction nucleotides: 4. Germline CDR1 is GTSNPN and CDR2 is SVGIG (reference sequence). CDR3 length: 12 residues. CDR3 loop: CAWSVRDRELFF. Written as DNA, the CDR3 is TGTGCCTGGAGTGTCCGAGACAGGGAACTGTTTTTT.

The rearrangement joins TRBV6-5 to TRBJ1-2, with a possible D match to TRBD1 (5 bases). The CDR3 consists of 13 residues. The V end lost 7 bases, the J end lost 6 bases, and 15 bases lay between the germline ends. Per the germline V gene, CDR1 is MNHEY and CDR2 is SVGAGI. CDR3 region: CASTSRGGDGYTF. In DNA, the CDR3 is TGTGCCAGCACTTCACGGGGGGGGGATGGCTACACCTTC.

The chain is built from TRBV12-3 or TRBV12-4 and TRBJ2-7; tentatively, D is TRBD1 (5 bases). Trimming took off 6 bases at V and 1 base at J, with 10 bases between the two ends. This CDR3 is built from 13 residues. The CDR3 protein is CASSIQVSYEQYF. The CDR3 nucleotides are TGTGCCAGCAGCATACAGGTTTCCTACGAGCAGTACTTC.

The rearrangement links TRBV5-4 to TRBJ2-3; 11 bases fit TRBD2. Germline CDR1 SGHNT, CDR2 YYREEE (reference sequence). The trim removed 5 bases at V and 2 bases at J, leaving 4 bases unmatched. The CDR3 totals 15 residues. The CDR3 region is CASRLLAGVTDTQYF. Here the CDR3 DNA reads TGTGCCAGCAGGCTACTAGCGGGAGTCACAGATACGCAGTATTTT.

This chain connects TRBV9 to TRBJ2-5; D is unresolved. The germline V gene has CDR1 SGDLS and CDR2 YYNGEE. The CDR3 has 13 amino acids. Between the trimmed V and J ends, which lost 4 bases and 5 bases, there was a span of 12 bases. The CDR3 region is CASSRRLGETQYF. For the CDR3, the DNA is TGTGCCAGCAGCCGACGACTTGGGGAGACCCAGTACTTC.

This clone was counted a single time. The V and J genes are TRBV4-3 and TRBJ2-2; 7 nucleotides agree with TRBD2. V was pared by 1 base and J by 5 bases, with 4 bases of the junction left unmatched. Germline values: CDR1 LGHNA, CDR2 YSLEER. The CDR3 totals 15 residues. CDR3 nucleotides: TGCGCCAGCAGCCAAGTGCTAGCGGTAACCGGGGAGCTGTTTTTT. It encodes CASSQVLAVTGELFF.

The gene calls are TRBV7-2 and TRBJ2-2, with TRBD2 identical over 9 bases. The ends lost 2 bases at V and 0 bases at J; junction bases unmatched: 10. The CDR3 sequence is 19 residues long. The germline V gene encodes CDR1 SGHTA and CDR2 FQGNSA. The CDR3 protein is CASSLLAGHFYANTGELFF. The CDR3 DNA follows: TGTGCCAGCAGCTTACTAGCGGGGCACTTTTACGCGAACACCGGGGAGCTGTTTTTT.

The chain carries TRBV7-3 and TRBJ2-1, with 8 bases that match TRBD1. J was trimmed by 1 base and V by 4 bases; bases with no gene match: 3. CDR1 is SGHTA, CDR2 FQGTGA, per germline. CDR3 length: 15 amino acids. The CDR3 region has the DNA TGTGCCAGCAGCTCTCAGGGGGCTTCCTACAATGAGCAGTTCTTC. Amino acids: CASSSQGASYNEQFF. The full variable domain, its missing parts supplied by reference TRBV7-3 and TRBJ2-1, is GAGVSQTPSNKVTEKGKYVELRCDPISGHTALYWYRQSLGQGPEFLIYFQGTGAADDSGLPNDRFFAVRPEGSVSTLKIQRTERGDSAVYLCASSSQGASYNEQFFGPGTRLTVL.

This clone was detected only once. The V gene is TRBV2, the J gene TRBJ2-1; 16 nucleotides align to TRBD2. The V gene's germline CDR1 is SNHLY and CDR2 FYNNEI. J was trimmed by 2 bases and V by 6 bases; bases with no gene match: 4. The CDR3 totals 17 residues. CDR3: CASSGTSGRAAYNEQFF. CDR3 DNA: TGTGCCAGCAGCGGGACTAGCGGGAGGGCGGCCTACAATGAGCAGTTCTTC.

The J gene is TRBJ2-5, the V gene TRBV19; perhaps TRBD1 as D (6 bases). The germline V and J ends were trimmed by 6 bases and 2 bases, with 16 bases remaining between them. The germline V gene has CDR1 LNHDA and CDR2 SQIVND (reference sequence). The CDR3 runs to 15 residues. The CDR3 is CASSNSGTPQETQYF. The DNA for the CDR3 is TGTGCCAGTAGCAATTCCGGGACACCTCAAGAGACCCAGTACTTC.

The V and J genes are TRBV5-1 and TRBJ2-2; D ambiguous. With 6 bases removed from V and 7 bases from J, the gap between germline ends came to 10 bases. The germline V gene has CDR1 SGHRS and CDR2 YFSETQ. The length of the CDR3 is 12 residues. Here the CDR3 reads CASNNPSGELFF. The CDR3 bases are TGCGCCAGCAACAACCCTAGCGGGGAGCTGTTTTTT.

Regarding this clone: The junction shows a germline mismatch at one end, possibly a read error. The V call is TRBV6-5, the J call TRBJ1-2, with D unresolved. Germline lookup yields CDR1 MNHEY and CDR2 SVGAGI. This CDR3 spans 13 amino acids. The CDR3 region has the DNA TGTGCCAGCAGTTCTCCCCCAAACTCTGGCTACACCTTC. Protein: CASSSPPNSGYTF.

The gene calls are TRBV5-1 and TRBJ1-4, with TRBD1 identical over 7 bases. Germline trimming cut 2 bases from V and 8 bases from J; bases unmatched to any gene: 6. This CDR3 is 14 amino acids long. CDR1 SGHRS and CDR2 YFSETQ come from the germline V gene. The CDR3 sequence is CASSLQGFDEKLFF. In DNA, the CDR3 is TGCGCCAGCAGCTTACAGGGGTTCGACGAAAAACTGTTTTTT. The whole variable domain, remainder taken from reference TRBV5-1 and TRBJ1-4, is KAGVTQTPRYLIKTRGQQVTLSCSPISGHRSVSWYQQTPGQGLQFLFEYFSETQRNKGNFPGRFSGRQFSNSRSEMNVSTLELGDSALYLCASSLQGFDEKLFFGSGTQLSVL.

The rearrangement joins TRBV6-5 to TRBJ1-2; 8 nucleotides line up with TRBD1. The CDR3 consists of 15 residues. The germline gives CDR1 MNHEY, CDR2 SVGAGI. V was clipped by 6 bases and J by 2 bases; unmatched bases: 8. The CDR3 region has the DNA TGTGCCAGCAGCCCGACAGGGGCCCGGAACTATGGCTACACCTTC. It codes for CASSPTGARNYGYTF.

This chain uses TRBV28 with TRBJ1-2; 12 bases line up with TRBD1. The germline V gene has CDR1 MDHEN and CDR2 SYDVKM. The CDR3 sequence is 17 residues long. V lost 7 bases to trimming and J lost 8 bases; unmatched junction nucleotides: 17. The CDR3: CASNSMGTGGVVRGYTF. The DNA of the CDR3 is TGTGCCAGCAACTCAATGGGGACAGGGGGCGTCGTAAGAGGCTACACCTTC.

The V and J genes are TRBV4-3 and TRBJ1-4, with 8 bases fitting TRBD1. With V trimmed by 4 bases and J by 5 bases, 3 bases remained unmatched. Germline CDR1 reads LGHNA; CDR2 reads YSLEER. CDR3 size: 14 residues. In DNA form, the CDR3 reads TGCGCCAGCAGCCCCGGACAGGGCAATGAAAAACTGTTTTTT. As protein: CASSPGQGNEKLFF.

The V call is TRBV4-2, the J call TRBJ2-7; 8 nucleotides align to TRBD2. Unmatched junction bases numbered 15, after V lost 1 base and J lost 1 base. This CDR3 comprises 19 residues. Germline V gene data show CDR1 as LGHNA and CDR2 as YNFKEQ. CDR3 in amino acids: CASSQAHGARGTRSYEQYF. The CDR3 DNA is TGTGCCAGCAGCCAAGCCCATGGGGCGCGAGGGACTAGGTCCTACGAGCAGTACTTC.

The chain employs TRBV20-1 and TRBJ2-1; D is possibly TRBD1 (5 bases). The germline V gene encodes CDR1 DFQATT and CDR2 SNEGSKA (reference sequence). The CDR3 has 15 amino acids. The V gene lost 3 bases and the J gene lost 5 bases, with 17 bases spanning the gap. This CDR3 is CSASGVFAGNNEQFF. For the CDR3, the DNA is TGCAGTGCTAGTGGGGTCTTTGCAGGGAACAATGAGCAGTTCTTC.

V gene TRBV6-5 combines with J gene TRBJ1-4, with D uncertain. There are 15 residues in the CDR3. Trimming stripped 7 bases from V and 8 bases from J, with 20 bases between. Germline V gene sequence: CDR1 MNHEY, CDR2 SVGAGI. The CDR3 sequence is CASTYTGVELEKLFF. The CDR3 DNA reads TGTGCCAGCACTTATACCGGGGTCGAGCTCGAAAAACTGTTTTTT.

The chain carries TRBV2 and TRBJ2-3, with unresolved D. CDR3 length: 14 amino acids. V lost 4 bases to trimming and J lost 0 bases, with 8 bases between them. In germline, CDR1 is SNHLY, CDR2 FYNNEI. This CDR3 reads CASSAGFSTDTQYF. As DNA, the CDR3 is TGTGCCAGCAGTGCTGGCTTTAGCACAGATACGCAGTATTTT.

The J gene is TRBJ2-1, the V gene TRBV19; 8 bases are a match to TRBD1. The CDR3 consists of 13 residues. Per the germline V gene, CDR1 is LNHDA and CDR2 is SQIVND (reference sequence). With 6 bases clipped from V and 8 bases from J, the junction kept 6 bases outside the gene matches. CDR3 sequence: CASSPDRVDEQFF. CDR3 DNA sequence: TGTGCCAGTAGCCCGGACAGGGTCGATGAGCAGTTCTTC. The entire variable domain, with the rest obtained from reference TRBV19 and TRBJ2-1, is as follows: DGGITQSPKYLFRKEGQNVTLSCEQNLNHDAMYWYRQDPGQGLRLIYYSQIVNDFQKGDIAEGYSVSREKKESFPLTVTSAQKNPTAFYLCASSPDRVDEQFFGPGTRLTVL.

The CDR3 spells CASSSGLAVYNEQFF. CDR3 sequence (DNA): TGCGCCAGCAGCTCAGGACTAGCGGTCTACAATGAGCAGTTCTTC. J is TRBJ2-1 and V is TRBV5-1; the match to TRBD2 covers 10 bases. Trimming took 3 bases from V and 3 from J; bases not matched to a gene: 3. The germline V gene has CDR1 SGHRS and CDR2 YFSETQ. The CDR3 runs to 15 residues.

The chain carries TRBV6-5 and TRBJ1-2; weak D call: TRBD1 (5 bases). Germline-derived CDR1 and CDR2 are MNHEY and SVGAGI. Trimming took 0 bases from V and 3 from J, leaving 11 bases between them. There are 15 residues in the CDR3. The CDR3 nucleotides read TGTGCCAGCAGTTACTCGCAGGGATTGGACTATGGCTACACCTTC. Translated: CASSYSQGLDYGYTF.

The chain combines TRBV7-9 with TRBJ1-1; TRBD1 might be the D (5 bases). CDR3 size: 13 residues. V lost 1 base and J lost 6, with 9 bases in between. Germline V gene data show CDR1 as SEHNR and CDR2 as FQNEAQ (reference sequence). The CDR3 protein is CASSLESGSEAFF. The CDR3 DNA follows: TGTGCCAGCAGCTTAGAATCAGGGTCTGAAGCTTTCTTT.